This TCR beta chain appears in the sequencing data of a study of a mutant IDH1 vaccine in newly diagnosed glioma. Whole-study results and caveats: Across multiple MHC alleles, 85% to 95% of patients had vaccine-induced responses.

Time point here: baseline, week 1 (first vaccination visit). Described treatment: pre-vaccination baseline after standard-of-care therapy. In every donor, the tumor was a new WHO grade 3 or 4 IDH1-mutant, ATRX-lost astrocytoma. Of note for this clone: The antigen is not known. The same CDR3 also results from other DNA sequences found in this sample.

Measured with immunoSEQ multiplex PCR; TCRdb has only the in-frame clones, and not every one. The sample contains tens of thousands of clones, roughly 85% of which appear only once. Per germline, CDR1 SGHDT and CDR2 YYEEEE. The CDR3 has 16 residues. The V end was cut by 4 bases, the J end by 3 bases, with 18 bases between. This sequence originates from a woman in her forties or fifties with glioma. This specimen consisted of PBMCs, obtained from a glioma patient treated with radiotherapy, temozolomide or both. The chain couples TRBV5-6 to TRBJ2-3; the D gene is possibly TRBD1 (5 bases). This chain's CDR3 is CASSPRNRQGTDTQYF. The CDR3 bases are TGTGCCAGCAGCCCACGAAACCGGCAGGGAACAGATACGCAGTATTTT. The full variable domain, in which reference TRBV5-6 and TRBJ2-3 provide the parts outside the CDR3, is DAGVTQSPTHLIKTRGQQVTLRCSPKSGHDTVSWYQQALGQGPQFIFQYYEEEERQRGNFPDRFSGHQFPNYSSELNVNALLLGDSALYLCASSPRNRQGTDTQYFGPGTRLTVL.